The clone carrying this T cell receptor (beta chain) was seen many times. The sample originates from a study of T cells in Graves' hyperthyroidism and ophthalmopathy. Overall study: Peripheral blood was drawn at first diagnosis, prior to all treatment.

Germline values: CDR1 MDHEN, CDR2 SYDVKM. The CDR3 sequence is 17 residues long. Trimming cost V 6 bases and J 3 bases, with 22 bases left between them. There were TCR beta CDR3 regions amplified from RNA transcripts. When the TCR CDR3 underwent first-round RT-PCR, the HTBI primer set was used. Each CDR3 protein gets one entry after TCRdb re-called the multiplex PCR reads with MiXCR. The sample has roughly 110,000 distinct CDR3 sequences, approximately 16% seen once. The TCR was taken from a woman in her forties or fifties with Graves' hyperthyroidism. This chain connects TRBV28 to TRBJ2-3; D is perhaps TRBD2 (6 bases). Sequencing was performed on blood. The DNA for the CDR3 is TGTGCCAGCAGCCCCTTTGGGGGAGGTCAAGTGACAGATACGCAGTATTTT. Translated: CASSPFGGGQVTDTQYF.